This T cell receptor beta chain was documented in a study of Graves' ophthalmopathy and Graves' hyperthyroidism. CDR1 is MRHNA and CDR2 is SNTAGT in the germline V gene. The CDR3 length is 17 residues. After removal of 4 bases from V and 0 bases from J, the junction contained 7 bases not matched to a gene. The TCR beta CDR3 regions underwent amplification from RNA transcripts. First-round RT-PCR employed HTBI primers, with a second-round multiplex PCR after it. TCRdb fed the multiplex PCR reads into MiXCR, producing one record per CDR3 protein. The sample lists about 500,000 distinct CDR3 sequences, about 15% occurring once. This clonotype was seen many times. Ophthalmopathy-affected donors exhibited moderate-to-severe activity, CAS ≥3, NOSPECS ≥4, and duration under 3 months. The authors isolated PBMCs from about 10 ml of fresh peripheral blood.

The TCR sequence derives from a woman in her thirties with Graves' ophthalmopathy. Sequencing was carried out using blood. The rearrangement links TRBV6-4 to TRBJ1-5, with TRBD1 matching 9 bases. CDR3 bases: TGTGCCAGCAGTGCCTTACAGGGGGCGGATAGCAATCAGCCCCAGCATTTT. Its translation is CASSALQGADSNQPQHF.